Described below is a single T cell receptor (beta chain) sequence and its context. Its antigen is still unknown. This sample was included in a study of CD8+CD57+ T cells in acquired aplastic anemia. The template for TCR beta VDJ and CDR3 sequence profiling was genomic DNA. TCRdb re-analysed the reads in MiXCR, keeping a single row per CDR3 protein. The sample lists 200,000 or so distinct CDR3 sequences; around three fifths were seen once. There are 13 residues in the CDR3. Germline V CDR1 and CDR2: SGHDN, FVKESK. Trimming took off 0 bases at V and 2 bases at J, with 3 bases between the two ends. Study outcomes and limitations: In CD8+ cells, Simpson's diversity showed no significant difference between patients and controls.

Sample: sorted CD4+, CD8+, or CD8+CD57+ T cells (not recorded which) from PBMCs. The genes are TRBV14 and TRBJ2-3; no clear D gene. This sequence was found in a human donor with severe aplastic anemia or a healthy control (not recorded which). As DNA, the CDR3 is TGTGCCAGCAGCCAAGATCCCACAGATACGCAGTATTTT. Protein: CASSQDPTDTQYF.